This record concerns one T cell receptor beta chain sequence. Its antigen is not known. This specimen belongs to a study of T-cell memory formation after mild COVID-19. TCRdb reanalysed the 5' RACE reads using MiXCR and keeps one entry per CDR3 protein. The table has around 370,000 distinct CDR3 sequences, about 21% seen once. This CDR3 is built from 14 residues. V shed 1 base and J 12 bases; nucleotides not matched to a gene: 8. CDR1 is SGHDN and CDR2 is FVKESK in the germline V gene. Findings and caveats of the study: Pre-infection memory harbored some responding clones, suggesting cross-reactive memory joined. Mainly CM and EM harbored the contracting CD4+ clones; mainly EMRA harbored the CD8+ ones. There was no confirmation that second-wave clones peaking on day 37 were SARS-CoV-2 specific.

This clonotype originated in an adult woman who had mild COVID-19 (a few samples of this study predate the infection). Cell type and time point are not known. Source material: PBMCs or a T cell subset sorted from them (not recorded which). The chain carries TRBV14 and TRBJ2-1; 8 nucleotides line up with TRBD1. CDR3 nucleotides: TGTGCCAGCAGCCAAGGGTTCTCAACAGGGGGGCAGTTCTTC. Its translation: CASSQGFSTGGQFF.